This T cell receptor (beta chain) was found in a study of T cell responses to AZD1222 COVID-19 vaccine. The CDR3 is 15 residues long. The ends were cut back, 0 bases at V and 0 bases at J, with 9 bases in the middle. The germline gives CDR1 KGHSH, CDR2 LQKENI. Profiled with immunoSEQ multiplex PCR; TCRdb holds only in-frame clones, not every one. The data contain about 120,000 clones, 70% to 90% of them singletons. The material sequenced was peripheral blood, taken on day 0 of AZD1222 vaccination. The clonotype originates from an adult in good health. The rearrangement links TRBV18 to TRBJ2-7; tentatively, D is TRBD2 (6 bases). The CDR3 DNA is TGTGCCAGCTCACCACCGGGACTGTCCTCCTACGAGCAGTACTTC. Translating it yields CASSPPGLSSYEQYF. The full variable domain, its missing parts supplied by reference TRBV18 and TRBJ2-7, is NAGVMQNPRHLVRRRGQEARLRCSPMKGHSHVYWYRQLPEEGLKFMVYLQKENIIDESGMPKERFSAEFPKEGPSILRIQQVVRGDSAAYFCASSPPGLSSYEQYFGPGTRLTVT.